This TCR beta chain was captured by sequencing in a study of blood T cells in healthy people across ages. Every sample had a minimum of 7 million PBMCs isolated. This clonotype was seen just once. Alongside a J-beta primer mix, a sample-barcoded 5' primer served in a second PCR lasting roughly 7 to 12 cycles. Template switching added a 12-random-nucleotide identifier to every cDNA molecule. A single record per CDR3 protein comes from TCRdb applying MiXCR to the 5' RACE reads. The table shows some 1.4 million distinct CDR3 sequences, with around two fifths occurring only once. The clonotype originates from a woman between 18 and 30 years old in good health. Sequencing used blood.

The CDR3 DNA is TGTGCCAGCAGTAATAGCGGGAGAATGAATGAGCAGTTCTTC. As protein: CASSNSGRMNEQFF. This sequence joins TRBV12-3 or TRBV12-4 and TRBJ2-1, with 9 bases that match TRBD2. The CDR3 spans 14 residues. V shed 5 bases and J 7 bases; nucleotides not matched to a gene: 6.